These T cell receptor beta chains were read from a single sample in a study of blood T cell repertoires in COVID-19. Repertoires were generated with immunoSEQ multiplex PCR, while TCRdb's copy carries only in-frame clones and drops some. This table has around 200,000 clones, about 87% appearing once. Material for sequencing was peripheral blood. These receptors were obtained from a man aged 35-49 years with active or convalescent COVID-19. The CDR3 runs from the conserved cysteine through the conserved F or W. The order of the fields is J gene, D gene, clone size, V gene, CDR3 protein, CDR3 DNA. D genes are given only for firm matches. Size values are once, few and many counts, or a class for expanded clones, and some rows have none.

j_gene: TRBJ1-5
d_gene: TRBD1
abundance: few
v_gene: TRBV19
CDR3aa: CASSITTTGAYQPQHF
CDR3nt: TGTGCCAGTAGTATAACCACCACAGGGGCCTATCAGCCCCAGCATTTT

j_gene: TRBJ2-7
d_gene: -
abundance: -
v_gene: TRBV5-1
CDR3aa: CASSLTEGDTEQYF
CDR3nt: TGCGCCAGCAGCTTGACGGAGGGTGATACTGAGCAGTACTTC

j_gene: TRBJ1-1
d_gene: -
abundance: -
v_gene: TRBV9
CDR3aa: CASSPRGGATTEAFF
CDR3nt: TGTGCCAGCAGCCCTCGGGGGGGGGCGACTACTGAAGCTTTCTTT

j_gene: TRBJ1-6
d_gene: TRBD1
abundance: -
v_gene: TRBV10-2
CDR3aa: CASSESGGGQGLSYNSPLHF
CDR3nt: TGCGCCAGCAGTGAGTCGGGTGGGGGACAGGGCCTCTCCTATAATTCACCCCTCCACTTT

j_gene: TRBJ2-2
d_gene: -
abundance: -
v_gene: TRBV5-1
CDR3aa: CASSLNLVSTSGELFF
CDR3nt: TGCGCCAGCAGCTTGAACCTAGTGTCGACCTCGGGGGAGCTGTTTTTT

j_gene: TRBJ1-1
d_gene: -
abundance: -
v_gene: TRBV16
CDR3aa: CASSLFRGNTEAFF
CDR3nt: TGTGCCAGCAGCCTCTTCAGGGGGAACACTGAAGCTTTCTTT

j_gene: TRBJ1-3
d_gene: TRBD1
abundance: -
v_gene: TRBV6-5
CDR3aa: CAGTGASGNTIYF
CDR3nt: TGTGCCGGAACAGGGGCCTCTGGAAACACCATATATTTT

j_gene: TRBJ1-1
d_gene: -
abundance: -
v_gene: TRBV3-1/TRBV3-2
CDR3aa: CASSQVGGGWDTEAFF
CDR3nt: TGTGCCAGCAGCCAAGTCGGCGGAGGATGGGACACTGAAGCTTTCTTT

j_gene: TRBJ2-5
d_gene: -
abundance: -
v_gene: TRBV5-4
CDR3aa: CASSAVDRLETQYF
CDR3nt: TGTGCCAGCAGCGCGGTTGATCGGTTGGAGACCCAGTACTTC

j_gene: TRBJ1-2
d_gene: -
abundance: once
v_gene: TRBV11-2
CDR3aa: CASSLGHSNYGYTF
CDR3nt: TGTGCCAGCAGCTTAGGACACTCTAACTATGGCTACACCTTC

j_gene: TRBJ1-2
d_gene: -
abundance: -
v_gene: TRBV4-2
CDR3aa: CASSQDIPGQTTGHGYTF
CDR3nt: TGTGCCAGCAGCCAAGATATCCCCGGACAGACAACTGGGCATGGCTACACCTTC

j_gene: TRBJ2-7
d_gene: TRBD2
abundance: -
v_gene: TRBV5-1
CDR3aa: CASSLDSGGAYEQYF
CDR3nt: TGCGCCAGCAGCTTGGATAGCGGGGGGGCCTACGAGCAGTACTTC

j_gene: TRBJ1-1
d_gene: TRBD1
abundance: few
v_gene: TRBV14
CDR3aa: CASSQDGGTVNTEAFF
CDR3nt: TGTGCCAGCAGCCAAGATGGGGGGACAGTGAACACTGAAGCTTTCTTT

j_gene: TRBJ2-5
d_gene: TRBD2
abundance: -
v_gene: TRBV19
CDR3aa: CASSITSGGGETQYF
CDR3nt: TGTGCCAGTAGTATAACTAGCGGGGGCGGAGAGACCCAGTACTTC

j_gene: TRBJ1-1
d_gene: TRBD1
abundance: -
v_gene: TRBV29-1
CDR3aa: CSVAPGTGNTEAFF
CDR3nt: TGCAGCGTAGCCCCCGGGACAGGGAACACTGAAGCTTTCTTT

j_gene: TRBJ1-5
d_gene: -
abundance: few
v_gene: TRBV19
CDR3aa: CASSILGQGSQPQHF
CDR3nt: TGTGCCAGTAGTATACTTGGGCAGGGTAGTCAGCCCCAGCATTTT

j_gene: TRBJ1-2
d_gene: -
abundance: -
v_gene: TRBV7-9
CDR3aa: CASSSLRPPVGYTF
CDR3nt: TGTGCCAGCAGCTCCTTGAGGCCGCCAGTCGGCTACACCTTC

j_gene: TRBJ1-4
d_gene: TRBD1
abundance: -
v_gene: TRBV7-9
CDR3aa: CASSPLPWDRGNEKLFF
CDR3nt: TGTGCCAGCAGCCCACTGCCCTGGGACAGAGGTAATGAAAAACTGTTTTTT

j_gene: TRBJ1-5
d_gene: TRBD1
abundance: -
v_gene: TRBV7-2
CDR3aa: CASSLRGTGGNQPQHF
CDR3nt: TGTGCCAGCAGCTTGAGAGGGACAGGGGGCAATCAGCCCCAGCATTTT

j_gene: TRBJ1-6
d_gene: TRBD1
abundance: -
v_gene: TRBV19
CDR3aa: CASSFIQGGNSPLHF
CDR3nt: TGTGCCAGTAGTTTTATCCAGGGGGGAAATTCACCCCTCCACTTT

j_gene: TRBJ1-1
d_gene: -
abundance: -
v_gene: TRBV28
CDR3aa: CASSPIDRNTEAFF
CDR3nt: TGTGCCAGCAGCCCAATCGACAGGAACACTGAAGCTTTCTTT

j_gene: TRBJ2-5
d_gene: TRBD2
abundance: -
v_gene: TRBV4-1
CDR3aa: CASSQPMGGGETQYF
CDR3nt: TGCGCCAGCAGCCAACCCATGGGGGGGGGAGAGACCCAGTACTTC

j_gene: TRBJ1-4
d_gene: -
abundance: -
v_gene: TRBV7-9
CDR3aa: CASSPLQGEKLFF
CDR3nt: TGTGCCAGCAGCCCCCTCCAGGGGGAAAAACTGTTTTTT

j_gene: TRBJ1-1
d_gene: -
abundance: once
v_gene: TRBV7-9
CDR3aa: CASSDRGAVSTEAFF
CDR3nt: TGTGCCAGCAGCGACCGGGGGGCGGTAAGCACTGAAGCTTTCTTT

j_gene: TRBJ1-1
d_gene: -
abundance: -
v_gene: TRBV6-5
CDR3aa: CASSLDRNTEAFF
CDR3nt: TGTGCCAGCAGTTTGGACAGGAACACTGAAGCTTTCTTT

j_gene: TRBJ1-2
d_gene: TRBD1
abundance: few
v_gene: TRBV28
CDR3aa: CASISTGGRFKRGYTF
CDR3nt: TGTGCCAGCATCTCGACAGGGGGACGCTTTAAGAGGGGCTACACCTTC

j_gene: TRBJ1-2
d_gene: TRBD1
abundance: -
v_gene: TRBV6-6
CDR3aa: CASRPAGTGDTYGYTF
CDR3nt: TGTGCCAGCAGGCCGGCGGGGACAGGAGATACTTATGGCTACACCTTC

j_gene: TRBJ2-1
d_gene: -
abundance: -
v_gene: TRBV24-1
CDR3aa: CATSDQGGYSYNEQFF
CDR3nt: TGTGCCACCAGTGACCAGGGGGGCTATTCCTACAATGAGCAGTTCTTC